The 19 T cell receptor beta chains below were found in one sample sequenced in a study of brain T cells in children with intractable seizures. The assay was immunoSEQ multiplex PCR, and TCRdb's table has in-frame clones only and misses some. This table holds around 80,000 clones, around nine tenths found once. Here the sequenced sample was peripheral blood, taken at surgery. All receptors come from a girl under 10 years old with Rasmussen encephalitis and intractable seizures.

The V gene is TRBV4-1, the J gene TRBJ1-2, with D maybe TRBD1 (5 bases). The CDR3 is 17 amino acids. The V gene's germline CDR1 is MGHRA and CDR2 YSYEKL. The germline V and J ends were trimmed by 1 base and 4 bases, with 19 bases remaining between them. For the CDR3, the DNA is TGCGCCAGCAGCCAAGTTAGATCCCGAGCAGGGATCTATGGCTACACCTTC. It specifies CASSQVRSRAGIYGYTF.

V and J are TRBV27 and TRBJ1-2, with D possibly matching TRBD1 (6 bases). The CDR3 has 13 residues. Germline V gene data show CDR1 as MNHEY and CDR2 as SMNVEV (reference sequence). V was cut by 5 bases and J by 7 bases, with 14 bases left in between. CDR3 DNA sequence: TGTGCCAGCAGTGGAAACAGGGAGTTTGGCTACACCTTC. It encodes CASSGNREFGYTF.

This chain links TRBV9 with TRBJ2-2, with D perhaps matching TRBD1 or TRBD2 (5 bases each). Germline CDR1 reads SGDLS; CDR2 reads YYNGEE. V lost 4 bases, J lost 3 bases, and 13 bases lay in between. This CDR3 comprises 15 residues. CDR3 DNA sequence: TGTGCCAGCAGCCCCAAGGGGCGGGACACCGGGGAGCTGTTTTTT. It specifies CASSPKGRDTGELFF.

The chain combines TRBV7-9 with TRBJ1-2, with D possibly matching TRBD1 (6 bases). Germline V gene sequence: CDR1 SEHNR, CDR2 FQNEAQ (reference sequence). V was cut by 3 bases and J by 5 bases, with 13 bases left in between. CDR3 length: 14 residues. The CDR3 reads CASSFGIRGYGYTF. Here the CDR3 DNA reads TGTGCCAGCAGCTTTGGGATTAGGGGGTATGGCTACACCTTC.

The chain combines TRBV4-1 with TRBJ1-2; possible D gene TRBD1, 6 bases. Germline CDR1 reads MGHRA; CDR2 reads YSYEKL. Trimming cost V 4 bases and J 6 bases, with 18 bases left between them. The CDR3 runs 15 residues. The DNA for the CDR3 is TGCGCCAGCAGCCCCCTTGGACAGTTAACCCATGGCTACACCTTC. Translated, it gives CASSPLGQLTHGYTF.

V gene TRBV11-3 combines with J gene TRBJ2-1; D may match TRBD1 or TRBD2 (7 bases each). Germline V lookup: CDR1 SGHNT, CDR2 YENEEA. The CDR3 is 16 residues long. Trimming took off 5 bases at V and 4 bases at J, with 18 bases between the two ends. As DNA, the CDR3 is TGTGCCAGCAGCCCACGGGGGGCAGGGGGTTACAATGAGCAGTTCTTC. It codes for CASSPRGAGGYNEQFF.

The V and J genes are TRBV28 and TRBJ2-7; D ambiguous. CDR1 MDHEN and CDR2 SYDVKM come from the germline V gene. CDR3 length: 11 amino acids. Trimming shortened V by 3 bases and J by 6 bases, and 6 bases separated the two germline ends. CDR3 amino acids: CASSFHIEQYF. The CDR3 DNA reads as TGTGCCAGCAGTTTCCACATCGAGCAGTACTTC.

The gene calls are TRBV3-1 (or the pseudogene TRBV3-2) and TRBJ2-7, with D tentatively TRBD2 (6 bases). This CDR3 has 14 amino acids. Trimming cost V 10 bases and J 0 bases, with 16 bases left between them. Germline loops: CDR1 LGHDT, CDR2 YNNKEL (reference sequence). This chain's CDR3 is CATRRDFLSYEQYF. DNA of the CDR3: TGTGCCACCCGTCGGGACTTTCTCTCCTACGAGCAGTACTTC.

The chain combines TRBV3-1 (or the pseudogene TRBV3-2) with TRBJ2-7; the D is unclear. This CDR3 region has 12 residues. V lost 4 bases, J lost 4 bases, and 8 bases lay in between. CDR1 and CDR2 from the germline V gene are LGHDT and YNNKEL (reference sequence). The CDR3 here is CASSPGAYEQYF. The DNA of the CDR3 is TGTGCCAGCAGCCCCGGAGCATACGAGCAGTACTTC.

The chain is built from TRBV5-5 and TRBJ2-2; D gene unclear. Germline CDR1 SGHKS, CDR2 YYEKEE (reference sequence). V lost 1 base, J lost 3 bases, and 7 bases lay in between. The CDR3 covers 14 residues. CDR3 DNA sequence: TGTGCCAGCAGCTTGTTCCAGGACACCGGGGAGCTGTTTTTT. Its protein is CASSLFQDTGELFF.

The chain joins TRBV25-1 to TRBJ1-4; D remains unclear. The CDR3 loop spans 16 amino acids. Trimming stripped 1 base from V and 7 bases from J, with 16 bases between. Germline V gene data show CDR1 as MGHDK and CDR2 as SYGVNS. Written as DNA, the CDR3 is TGTGCCAGCAGTGAATCCCCGGGCCTAGCCAGTGAAAAACTGTTTTTT. It encodes CASSESPGLASEKLFF.

The chain links TRBV7-9 to TRBJ2-1; weak D call: TRBD2 (5 bases). From germline, CDR1 is SEHNR and CDR2 FQNEAQ (reference sequence). Deletions cut 4 bases from V and 10 bases from J, with 14 bases between. The CDR3 has 13 amino acids. Here the CDR3 reads CASSSPKKREQFF. DNA for the CDR3: TGTGCCAGCAGCTCCCCTAAAAAGCGGGAGCAGTTCTTC.

In DNA form, the CDR3 reads TGTGCCAGCAGTGATCATAGGGGGTGGAATGTCTACACCTTC. Encoded protein: CASSDHRGWNVYTF. The chain joins TRBV6-1 to TRBJ1-2, with D possibly matching TRBD1 (6 bases). The germline V gene has CDR1 MNHNS and CDR2 SASEGT. V gave up 3 bases and J gave up 10 bases, with 18 bases separating them. The CDR3 loop spans 14 amino acids.

The rearrangement uses TRBV13 and TRBJ2-1; 7 nucleotides agree with TRBD1. V lost 5 bases to trimming and J lost 6 bases; unmatched junction nucleotides: 10. The CDR3 loop spans 15 amino acids. Germline V CDR1 and CDR2: PRHDT, FYEKMQ (reference sequence). Here the CDR3 DNA reads TGTGCCAGCAGCGCCCCGACAGGGAAGGGCAATGAGCAGTTCTTC. This gives the protein CASSAPTGKGNEQFF.

CDR3 nucleotide sequence: TGTGCCAGCAGCCGGGCCGGGGATACGCAGTATTTT. This gives the protein CASSRAGDTQYF. The chain joins TRBV3-1 (or the pseudogene TRBV3-2) to TRBJ2-3; no clear D. The CDR3 loop spans 12 amino acids. Trimming took 4 bases from V and 6 from J, leaving 8 bases between them. Germline loops: CDR1 LGHDT, CDR2 YNNKEL (reference sequence).

A single count supports this clone. The chain links TRBV15 to TRBJ2-3; 10 positions match TRBD2. The CDR3 spans 15 residues. From germline, CDR1 is LNHNV and CDR2 YYDKDF (reference sequence). V lost 6 bases to trimming and J lost 1 base; unmatched junction nucleotides: 4. The CDR3 bases are TGTGCCACCAGACCCGGACTAGCGGGCACAGATACGCAGTATTTT. Protein sequence: CATRPGLAGTDTQYF.

The chain is built from TRBV19 and TRBJ1-1, with D possibly matching TRBD1 (6 bases). The CDR3 length is 14 residues. Trimming shortened V by 5 bases and J by 0 bases, and 10 bases separated the two germline ends. The V gene's germline CDR1 is LNHDA and CDR2 SQIVND (reference sequence). The chain's CDR3 is CASSPTGMNTEAFF. In nucleotides, the CDR3 is TGTGCCAGTAGTCCGACAGGCATGAACACTGAAGCTTTCTTT.

The J gene is TRBJ2-1, the V gene TRBV7-2, with D perhaps being TRBD1 or TRBD2 (5 bases each). There are 15 residues in the CDR3. V lost 5 bases, J lost 4 bases, and 15 bases lay in between. The germline CDR1 and CDR2 sequences are SGHTA and FQGNSA. The CDR3 here is CASSPARDLYNEQFF. Written as DNA, the CDR3 is TGTGCCAGCAGCCCAGCCCGGGACCTTTACAATGAGCAGTTCTTC.

The V gene is TRBV27, the J gene TRBJ1-2, with a weak D call TRBD1 (6 bases). The CDR3 contains 14 residues. CDR1 and CDR2 (germline): MNHEY, SMNVEV (reference sequence). The V end lost 6 bases, the J end lost 2 bases, and 13 bases lay between the germline ends. CDR3 region: CASSLIQGNYGYTF. The DNA of the CDR3 is TGTGCCAGCAGCTTAATCCAGGGGAACTATGGCTACACCTTC.